Listed below are T cell receptor beta chains from one sample, sequenced in a study of shared clonotypes between healthy human individuals. This table comes from immunoSEQ multiplex PCR, and its TCRdb copy is limited to in-frame clones, with some not included. The table lists around 2.3 million clones, approximately 94% of them singletons. Sequencing input: naive CD4+ T cells sorted from blood. The receptors were sampled from a man between 18 and 35 years old in good health. The CDR3 runs from the conserved cysteine through the conserved F or W. D genes are given only for firm matches. Only some rows state a clone size, as once, few, many or a class for expanded clones.

D	V	size	J	DNA	CDR3
.	TRBV7-9	.	TRBJ2-3	TGTGCCAGCAGCTTAACCCAGCCGGGACTTCGGGCAGATACGCAGTATTTT	CASSLTQPGLRADTQYF
TRBD1	TRBV6-1	.	TRBJ2-7	TGTGCCAGCAGTGAAGGTAGGGGACAGGTCTACTACGAGCAGTACTTC	CASSEGRGQVYYEQYF
.	TRBV2	.	TRBJ2-1	TGTGCCAGCAGTTTCAATGAGCAGTTCTTC	CASSFNEQFF
TRBD2	TRBV7-9	.	TRBJ2-3	TGTGCCAGCAGTGAGCGGGAGGGCTCACCGCTGATAGATACGCAGTATTTT	CASSEREGSPLIDTQYF
.	TRBV5-4	.	TRBJ1-3	TGTGCCAGCAGTCCTGGGCCGACCTCTGGAAACACCATATATTTT	CASSPGPTSGNTIYF
.	TRBV2	.	TRBJ1-1	TGTGCCAGCAGTGATTCCGGGGTTGGTGAAGCTTTCTTT	CASSDSGVGEAFF
.	TRBV28	once	TRBJ2-7	TGTGCCAGCAGTGCTCACTCCCAAGGTAGCTACGAGCAGTACTTC	CASSAHSQGSYEQYF
.	TRBV4-3	.	TRBJ2-7	TGCGCCAGCAGCCAAGATCGGGTGGGATCCTACGAGCAGTACTTC	CASSQDRVGSYEQYF
.	TRBV7-9	.	TRBJ1-4	TGTGCCAGCAGCCCCCCGTGGCTGAATGAAAAACTGTTTTTT	CASSPPWLNEKLFF
TRBD2	TRBV5-1	.	TRBJ2-3	TGCGCCAGCAGCCCGCGGACTAGCGGACCGCATACGCAGTATTTT	CASSPRTSGPHTQYF
TRBD2	TRBV7-9	.	TRBJ2-1	TGTGCCAGCAGCTTAGTTAGCGGGGGGGCCTACAATGAGCAGTTCTTC	CASSLVSGGAYNEQFF
TRBD1	TRBV7-2	.	TRBJ1-2	TGTGCCAGCATCCCGGAGGCAGGGGGCATCTATGGCTACACCTTC	CASIPEAGGIYGYTF
TRBD2	TRBV6-6	.	TRBJ2-1	TGTGCCAGCAGTTACTCTTCTGGGGGGGGTCGATCATCGTTCTTC	CASSYSSGGGRSSFF
.	TRBV14	.	TRBJ2-5	TGTGCCAGCAGCCAAGGGATTGTGGAGACCCAGTACTTC	CASSQGIVETQYF
.	TRBV9	once	TRBJ2-2	TGTGCCAGCAGCGTGGGACTGGGCAGGGAGCTGTTTTTT	CASSVGLGRELFF
.	TRBV9	.	TRBJ1-4	TGTGCCAGCAGCGCCAGTGCTTTTGGAGAAAAACTGTTTTTT	CASSASAFGEKLFF
.	TRBV11-3	.	TRBJ2-5	TGTGCCAGCTCAGGCGGGAATGGCCAAGAGACCCAGTACTTC	CASSGGNGQETQYF